The rows below give T cell receptor beta chains drawn from one sample of a study of T cells in Graves' hyperthyroidism and ophthalmopathy. MiXCR was run by TCRdb on the multiplex PCR reads, yielding one entry per CDR3 protein. The table includes about 360,000 distinct CDR3 sequences, around 13% detected once. The source material was blood. All receptors come from a woman between 18 and 29 years old with Graves' hyperthyroidism. The CDR3 runs from the conserved cysteine through the conserved F or W. D genes are given only for firm matches. Size is omitted from some rows. Given values are once, few, many or a class for expanded clones.

CDR3: CASSLAGASHEQYF
DNA: TGTGCCAGCAGCCTCGCGGGGGCGAGCCACGAGCAGTACTTC
J: TRBJ2-7
size: many
V: TRBV6-1
D: NA
length: 14

CDR3: CASTVSQGRDEQFF
DNA: TGTGCCAGCACAGTTTCACAGGGCCGGGATGAGCAGTTCTTC
J: TRBJ2-1
size: many
V: TRBV6-1
D: NA
length: 14

CDR3: CASSLGLLSLNTEAFF
DNA: TGCGCCAGCAGCTTGGGGCTGCTTTCTTTGAACACTGAAGCTTTCTTT
J: TRBJ1-1
size: many
V: TRBV5-1
D: NA
length: 16

CDR3: CASSLGPRSTAKLFF
DNA: TGTGCCAGCAGTTTAGGGCCCAGGAGTACCGCAAAACTGTTTTTT
J: TRBJ1-4
size: NA
V: TRBV12-3/TRBV12-4
D: NA
length: 15

CDR3: CASSFLFLGGEQYF
DNA: TGTGCCAGCAGTTTCCTGTTTTTGGGGGGCGAGCAGTACTTC
J: TRBJ2-7
size: NA
V: TRBV28
D: NA
length: 14

CDR3: CASSLQGQEQYF
DNA: TGTGCCAGCAGTTTACAGGGTCAGGAGCAGTACTTC
J: TRBJ2-7
size: NA
V: TRBV27
D: NA
length: 12

CDR3: CASSLALDSPYEQYF
DNA: TGTGCCAGCAGCTTAGCCCTGGATAGCCCCTACGAGCAGTACTTC
J: TRBJ2-7
size: NA
V: TRBV11-2
D: NA
length: 15

CDR3: CASEGRANTGELFF
DNA: TGTGCCAGCGAGGGACGGGCGAACACCGGGGAGCTGTTTTTT
J: TRBJ2-2
size: NA
V: TRBV6-1
D: NA
length: 14

CDR3: CAILTGGITSTEAFF
DNA: TGTGCCATATTGACAGGGGGTATTACGAGTACTGAAGCTTTCTTT
J: TRBJ1-1
size: many
V: TRBV6-1
D: TRBD1
length: 15

CDR3: CASSLGPRPAGGPETQYF
DNA: TGTGCCAGCAGCTTAGGCCCCCGCCCAGCGGGAGGGCCGGAGACCCAGTACTTC
J: TRBJ2-5
size: NA
V: TRBV13
D: TRBD2
length: 18

CDR3: CASSEGRTSGGDPYEQYF
DNA: TGTGCCAGCAGTGAAGGTAGAACTAGCGGGGGGGATCCCTACGAGCAGTACTTC
J: TRBJ2-7
size: many
V: TRBV6-1
D: TRBD2
length: 18

CDR3: CSARLLDGYSGNTIYF
DNA: TGCAGTGCCAGGCTTCTTGACGGATACTCTGGAAACACCATATATTTT
J: TRBJ1-3
size: NA
V: TRBV20-1
D: NA
length: 16

CDR3: CASSSDGRRPYEQYF
DNA: TGTGCCAGCAGTTCGGACGGGAGGAGGCCCTACGAGCAGTACTTC
J: TRBJ2-7
size: many
V: TRBV28
D: TRBD2
length: 15

CDR3: CASSYRHEQYF
DNA: TGTGCCAGCAGTTATAGGCACGAGCAGTACTTC
J: TRBJ2-7
size: many
V: TRBV12-3/TRBV12-4
D: NA
length: 11

CDR3: CASTPDSQPYNEQFF
DNA: TGTGCCAGCACTCCGGACAGTCAACCTTACAATGAGCAGTTCTTC
J: TRBJ2-1
size: many
V: TRBV27
D: NA
length: 15

CDR3: CASSQGGGSNTGELFF
DNA: TGTGCCAGCAGCCAAGGAGGAGGGTCGAACACCGGGGAGCTGTTTTTT
J: TRBJ2-2
size: few
V: TRBV3-1
D: NA
length: 16

CDR3: CASSLGPGLAGVVDTQYF
DNA: TGTGCCAGCAGCCTAGGGCCTGGACTAGCGGGGGTCGTGGATACGCAGTATTTT
J: TRBJ2-3
size: NA
V: TRBV7-3
D: TRBD2
length: 18

CDR3: CASSLRRPKTSEQYF
DNA: TGTGCCAGCAGTTTACGAAGACCCAAAACCTCCGAGCAGTACTTC
J: TRBJ2-7
size: many
V: TRBV27
D: NA
length: 15

CDR3: CATSDTGFGKLFF
DNA: TGTGCCACCAGTGATACGGGGTTCGGAAAACTGTTTTTT
J: TRBJ1-4
size: many
V: TRBV24-1
D: NA
length: 13

CDR3: CASTLQFTEKLFF
DNA: TGTGCCAGCACTTTACAATTTACTGAAAAACTGTTTTTT
J: TRBJ1-4
size: many
V: TRBV2
D: NA
length: 13

CDR3: CAISDEGQANTEAFF
DNA: TGTGCCATCAGCGACGAGGGACAGGCGAACACTGAAGCTTTCTTT
J: TRBJ1-1
size: NA
V: TRBV10-3
D: TRBD1
length: 15

CDR3: CASSEARQGDGYTF
DNA: TGTGCCAGCAGTGAAGCGCGGCAGGGCGATGGCTACACCTTC
J: TRBJ1-2
size: NA
V: TRBV2
D: NA
length: 14

CDR3: CASSLGREFDTQYF
DNA: TGTGCCAGCAGCTTAGGGCGGGAGTTTGATACGCAGTATTTT
J: TRBJ2-3
size: many
V: TRBV7-2
D: TRBD2
length: 14

CDR3: CASSSFAGGPYEQYF
DNA: TGTGCCAGCAGCTCTTTCGCGGGAGGGCCCTACGAGCAGTACTTC
J: TRBJ2-7
size: NA
V: TRBV7-9
D: TRBD2
length: 15

CDR3: CATSDLSGPAQYF
DNA: TGTGCCACCAGTGATTTGTCGGGCCCGGCGCAGTATTTT
J: TRBJ2-3
size: NA
V: TRBV24-1
D: NA
length: 13

CDR3: CASSEAPGANSPLHF
DNA: TGTGCCAGCAGTGAAGCCCCGGGGGCGAATTCACCCCTCCACTTT
J: TRBJ1-6
size: many
V: TRBV6-1
D: NA
length: 15

CDR3: CASTQPGGTDTQYF
DNA: TGTGCCAGTACCCAACCAGGGGGCACAGATACGCAGTATTTT
J: TRBJ2-3
size: few
V: TRBV19
D: NA
length: 14

CDR3: CASRRGLGVNTEAFF
DNA: TGTGCCAGCCGCCGGGGGCTGGGAGTGAACACTGAAGCTTTCTTT
J: TRBJ1-1
size: many
V: TRBV2
D: NA
length: 15

CDR3: CASSLAGGGGDYGYTF
DNA: TGTGCCAGCAGTTTAGCAGGTGGAGGCGGCGACTATGGCTACACCTTC
J: TRBJ1-2
size: many
V: TRBV12-3/TRBV12-4
D: NA
length: 16

CDR3: CASSSTGQTYNEQFF
DNA: TGTGCCAGTAGCTCGACAGGGCAGACCTACAATGAGCAGTTCTTC
J: TRBJ2-1
size: many
V: TRBV19
D: TRBD1
length: 15

CDR3: CASSQDERGANYGYTF
DNA: TGCGCCAGCAGCCAAGATGAAAGGGGCGCTAACTATGGCTACACCTTC
J: TRBJ1-2
size: many
V: TRBV4-3
D: NA
length: 16

CDR3: CASSLNAGRPQETQYF
DNA: TGTGCCAGCAGCCTAAACGCAGGGAGACCCCAAGAGACCCAGTACTTC
J: TRBJ2-5
size: many
V: TRBV7-2
D: NA
length: 16

CDR3: CATSDQGTSVYEQYF
DNA: TGTGCCACCAGTGACCAAGGGACATCAGTCTACGAGCAGTACTTC
J: TRBJ2-7
size: many
V: TRBV24-1
D: NA
length: 15

CDR3: CATSDSNTEAFF
DNA: TGTGCCACCAGTGATTCGAACACTGAAGCTTTCTTT
J: TRBJ1-1
size: many
V: TRBV24-1
D: NA
length: 12

CDR3: CASSLWSRSTDTQYF
DNA: TGTGCCAGCAGCCTCTGGTCCCGGAGCACAGATACGCAGTATTTT
J: TRBJ2-3
size: many
V: TRBV7-2
D: NA
length: 15

CDR3: CASSADFGYTF
DNA: TGTGCCAGCAGTGCGGACTTTGGCTACACCTTC
J: TRBJ1-2
size: many
V: TRBV2
D: NA
length: 11

CDR3: CSASPSYSNQPQHF
DNA: TGCAGTGCTAGTCCTAGTTATAGCAATCAGCCCCAGCATTTT
J: TRBJ1-5
size: many
V: TRBV20-1
D: NA
length: 14

CDR3: CASSPRGGATYSPLHF
DNA: TGTGCCAGCAGCCCAAGGGGAGGGGCCACTTATTCACCCCTCCACTTT
J: TRBJ1-6
size: many
V: TRBV2
D: NA
length: 16

CDR3: CASNRASPLHF
DNA: TGTGCCAGCAATCGGGCTTCACCCCTCCACTTT
J: TRBJ1-6
size: many
V: TRBV2
D: NA
length: 11

CDR3: CASSRTAMNTEAFF
DNA: TGTGCCAGCAGTCGGACAGCTATGAACACTGAAGCTTTCTTT
J: TRBJ1-1
size: many
V: TRBV6-1
D: NA
length: 14

CDR3: CASSLPYNSPLHF
DNA: TGTGCCAGCAGTTTGCCCTATAATTCACCCCTCCACTTT
J: TRBJ1-6
size: many
V: TRBV28
D: NA
length: 13

CDR3: CASSLAQGSSYNEQFF
DNA: TGCGCCAGCAGCTTGGCGCAGGGGAGCTCCTACAATGAGCAGTTCTTC
J: TRBJ2-1
size: many
V: TRBV5-1
D: NA
length: 16

CDR3: CASTRQGARSYNSPLHF
DNA: TGTGCCAGCACCCGACAGGGGGCTCGCTCCTATAATTCACCCCTCCACTTT
J: TRBJ1-6
size: few
V: TRBV6-1
D: TRBD1
length: 17

CDR3: CASRRTSGGLDEQFF
DNA: TGTGCCAGTAGAAGGACTAGCGGGGGGCTCGATGAGCAGTTCTTC
J: TRBJ2-1
size: NA
V: TRBV19
D: TRBD2
length: 15

CDR3: CASTESPSGNTIYF
DNA: TGTGCCAGTACGGAGTCACCCTCTGGAAACACCATATATTTT
J: TRBJ1-3
size: many
V: TRBV2
D: NA
length: 14

CDR3: CASSYMGQGDGELFF
DNA: TGTGCCAGCAGCTACATGGGACAGGGCGACGGGGAGCTGTTTTTT
J: TRBJ2-2
size: NA
V: TRBV7-2
D: TRBD1
length: 15

CDR3: CASSSVSTDTQYF
DNA: TGTGCCAGCAGCTCGGTATCCACAGATACGCAGTATTTT
J: TRBJ2-3
size: many
V: TRBV7-3
D: NA
length: 13

CDR3: CATSYYNEQFF
DNA: TGTGCCACCAGTTACTACAATGAGCAGTTCTTC
J: TRBJ2-1
size: many
V: TRBV24-1
D: NA
length: 11

CDR3: CASSEGMRITDTQYF
DNA: TGTGCCAGCAGTGAAGGGATGAGGATCACAGATACGCAGTATTTT
J: TRBJ2-3
size: many
V: TRBV6-1
D: NA
length: 15

CDR3: CSVAPLRTYGYTF
DNA: TGCAGCGTTGCCCCACTCCGCACCTATGGCTACACCTTC
J: TRBJ1-2
size: many
V: TRBV29-1
D: NA
length: 13

CDR3: CASSEGARDRRDTDTQYF
DNA: TGTGCCAGCAGTGAAGGAGCTCGGGACAGAAGAGACACAGATACGCAGTATTTT
J: TRBJ2-3
size: many
V: TRBV6-1
D: TRBD1
length: 18

CDR3: CASSLPTTSGSSTDTQYF
DNA: TGTGCCAGCAGTTTACCCACGACTAGCGGATCTAGCACAGATACGCAGTATTTT
J: TRBJ2-3
size: many
V: TRBV28
D: TRBD2
length: 18